This is a list of T cell receptor beta chains from one sample in a study of cytomegalovirus exposure and HLA in healthy donors. TCRdb's table, derived via immunoSEQ multiplex PCR, lists solely in-frame clones and lacks some. The sample has about 180,000 clones; around 80% are singletons. Sequencing was carried out using PBMCs. The receptors were gathered from a man in his forties in good health and CMV-seronegative. Each CDR3 is given with its conserved first and last residue. Each record gives: CDR3 DNA, CDR3 protein, V gene, clone size, J gene, D gene. A D gene is named only where the DNA matches it firmly. Only some rows state a clone size, as once, few, many or a class for expanded clones.

TGCGCCAGCAGCCTACACCCGGGGGAGCGGGGGCGTCTCTACAATGAGCAGTTCTTC CASSLHPGERGRLYNEQFF TRBV5-1 . TRBJ2-1 TRBD2
TGTGCCAGTAGTATAGGGTCGGTGACAGGAGGAAACACCATATATTTT CASSIGSVTGGNTIYF TRBV19 . TRBJ1-3 .
TGTGCCTGGAAGAAGGTGGACAGGGGGGATGGCTACACCTTC CAWKKVDRGDGYTF TRBV30 . TRBJ1-2 TRBD1
TGCGCCAGCAGCCGAATCGGACAGGGTGGCCACGAGCAGTACTTC CASSRIGQGGHEQYF TRBV5-1 . TRBJ2-7 TRBD1
TGTGCCAGCAGCTTAGGGCAGTACAATGAGCAGTTCTTC CASSLGQYNEQFF TRBV7-2 . TRBJ2-1 .
TGCAGCGTTGCACGGAGCTCCTACGAGCAGTACTTC CSVARSSYEQYF TRBV29-1 . TRBJ2-7 .
TGTGCCAGCACCTCGGGCTATGGCTACACCTTC CASTSGYGYTF TRBV6-5 once TRBJ1-2 .
TGTGCCAGCAGCTTACGCGGGGGGGCCCCCGGGGAGCTGTTTTTT CASSLRGGAPGELFF TRBV7-2 . TRBJ2-2 TRBD2
TGTGCCAGCAGTTACCTCCCCAGCAATCAGCCCCAGCATTTT CASSYLPSNQPQHF TRBV6-5 . TRBJ1-5 .
TGCGCCAGCAGGGGACTCCCGAGCTCCTACGAGCAGTACTTC CASRGLPSSYEQYF TRBV5-1 . TRBJ2-7 .
TGTGCCAGCAGCCAAGATTGGTACCAGCGACTGAACACCGGGGAGCTGTTTTTT CASSQDWYQRLNTGELFF TRBV14 . TRBJ2-2 .
TGCGCCAGCAGCCAAGTCTGGGGGCTCTCTGGAAACACCATATATTTT CASSQVWGLSGNTIYF TRBV4-1 . TRBJ1-3 .
TGTGCCAGCAGCTCCAAAAGCGGGGGCGCCTACGAGCAGTACTTC CASSSKSGGAYEQYF TRBV7-2 . TRBJ2-7 TRBD2
TGCAGCGTTGTTGTACATCATAATTCACCCCTCCACTTT CSVVVHHNSPLHF TRBV29-1 . TRBJ1-6 .
TGTGCCAGCAGCTTATGGGGGAGGGTCTCGGCTGGAAACACCATATATTTT CASSLWGRVSAGNTIYF TRBV7-6 . TRBJ1-3 .
TGTGCCATCAGTGAGGAGGGCCACTATGGCTACACCTTC CAISEEGHYGYTF TRBV10-3 . TRBJ1-2 .
TGTGCCAGCCAGAACACCGGGACAGCTAATGAAAAACTGTTTTTT CASQNTGTANEKLFF TRBV25-1 few TRBJ1-4 TRBD1
TGCAGCGTGACGACAGACCACACTGAAGCTTTCTTT CSVTTDHTEAFF TRBV29-1 once TRBJ1-1 .
TGCAGTCCCAGGGGGGACACTGAAGCTTTCTTT CSPRGDTEAFF TRBV20-1 . TRBJ1-1 TRBD1
TGCGCCAGCAGCTTGGGTGGAGGGAGGGCCTTTGAGACCCAGTACTTC CASSLGGGRAFETQYF TRBV5-1 . TRBJ2-5 TRBD2
TGTGCCAGCAGCTTCCGTGGGGCAAGCTCCTACAATGAGCAGTTCTTC CASSFRGASSYNEQFF TRBV7-6 . TRBJ2-1 .
TGTGCCAGCACCTTAACCTTGCGGGGGGACCTCACAGATACGCAGTATTTT CASTLTLRGDLTDTQYF TRBV11-3 . TRBJ2-3 TRBD2
TGTGCCAGCAGCGCAGACAGTAACTATGGCTACACCTTC CASSADSNYGYTF TRBV2 few TRBJ1-2 .
TGTGCCAGCAGCCAAGGCCTAGTTCTGGAGACCCAGTACTTC CASSQGLVLETQYF TRBV4-2 . TRBJ2-5 .
TGTGCCAGCAGTGTTAACGGGGCTGGGGCCAACGTCCTGACTTTC CASSVNGAGANVLTF TRBV6-5 . TRBJ2-6 .
TGCGCCAGCAGCCAGCAGGGCTTCTACGAGCAGTACTTC CASSQQGFYEQYF TRBV4-1 . TRBJ2-7 .
TGTGCCAGCAGTTTAAAGCCCCACTCCTACGAGCAGTACTTC CASSLKPHSYEQYF TRBV27 . TRBJ2-7 .
TGTGCCAGCAGCCAAGCCACGGGGGAAAGAGGTGTGACAGATACGCAGTATTTT CASSQATGERGVTDTQYF TRBV4-2 . TRBJ2-3 .
TGTGCCAGCAGTCCGGCGGGGGGCTGGGAGCAGTACTTC CASSPAGGWEQYF TRBV21-1 few TRBJ2-7 .